The 3 T cell receptor beta chains reported below all come from one sample, sequenced in a study of T cells after yellow fever vaccination. MiXCR, run by TCRdb on the 5' RACE reads, gives a single entry per CDR3 protein. Of roughly 340,000 distinct CDR3 sequences in the sample, around 3.9% were seen once. Here the sequenced sample was PBMCs, taken 5 days after the yellow fever booster vaccination. The receptors were sampled from a young man who received the YFV17D yellow fever vaccine.

This clonotype appeared many times. This chain joins TRBV7-2 and TRBJ2-7, with 10 bases matching TRBD1. CDR1 SGHTA and CDR2 FQGNSA come from the germline V gene. The junction had 6 bases not matched to a gene; V was cut back by 3 bases and J by 4 bases. The CDR3 length is 15 residues. The CDR3 loop is CASSFGTGVLYEQYV. The CDR3 DNA sequence: TGTGCCAGCAGCTTCGGGACAGGGGTCCTATACGAGCAGTACGTC.

This sequence joins TRBV20-1 and TRBJ2-1, with a weak D call TRBD2 (6 bases). CDR1 is DFQATT, CDR2 SNEGSKA, per germline (reference sequence). This CDR3 is built from 12 residues. The V and J ends lost 6 bases and 9 bases respectively, with 15 bases between them. The chain's CDR3 is CSANDAGSEQFF. The CDR3 region has the DNA TGCAGTGCCAACGATGCGGGGAGTGAGCAGTTCTTC.

This clonotype was counted ten times or more. The gene calls are TRBV5-1 and TRBJ2-7; D possibly corresponds to TRBD1 (6 bases). This CDR3 is built from 12 residues. Germline values: CDR1 SGHRS, CDR2 YFSETQ. The germline V and J ends were trimmed by 4 bases and 4 bases, with 9 bases remaining between them. Here the CDR3 DNA reads TGCGCCAGCAGCGAGACAGGTTACGAGCAGTACTTC. It yields the protein CASSETGYEQYF. The complete variable domain, with remaining parts taken from reference TRBV5-1 and TRBJ2-7, reads KAGVTQTPRYLIKTRGQQVTLSCSPISGHRSVSWYQQTPGQGLQFLFEYFSETQRNKGNFPGRFSGRQFSNSRSEMNVSTLELGDSALYLCASSETGYEQYFGPGTRLTVT.